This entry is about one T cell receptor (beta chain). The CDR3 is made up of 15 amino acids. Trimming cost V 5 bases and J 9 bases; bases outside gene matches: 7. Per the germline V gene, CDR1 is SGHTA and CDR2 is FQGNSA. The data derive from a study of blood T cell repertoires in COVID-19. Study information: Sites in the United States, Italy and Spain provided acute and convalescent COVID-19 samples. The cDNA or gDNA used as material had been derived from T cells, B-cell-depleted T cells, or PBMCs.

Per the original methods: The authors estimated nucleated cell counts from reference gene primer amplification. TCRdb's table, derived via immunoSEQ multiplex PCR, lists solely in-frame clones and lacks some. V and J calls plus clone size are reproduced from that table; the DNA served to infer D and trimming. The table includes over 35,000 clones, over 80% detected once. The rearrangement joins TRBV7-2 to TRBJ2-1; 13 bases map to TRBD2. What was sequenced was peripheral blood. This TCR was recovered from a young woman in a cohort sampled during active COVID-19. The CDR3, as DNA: TGTGCCAGCAGCCCAACCCGGACTAGCGGGAGTGAGCAGTTCTTC. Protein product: CASSPTRTSGSEQFF.